Listed here is a single T cell receptor beta chain. Using its own MiXCR run on the RT-PCR reads, TCRdb lists one record per CDR3 protein. The profile shows about 680,000 distinct CDR3 sequences, 12% to 15% of them singletons. The CDR3 covers 12 residues. V was clipped by 4 bases and J by 7 bases, with 8 bases between them. V and J are TRBV12-3 or TRBV12-4 and TRBJ2-1, with D perhaps TRBD2 (5 bases). Sequenced material: memory CD4+ T cells from blood. The clonotype comes from a female donor in good health, serving as a healthy control. The CDR3 here is CASSSLANEQFF. As DNA, the CDR3 is TGTGCCAGCAGTTCGCTAGCAAATGAGCAGTTCTTC.